The TCR beta chain described here comes from a study of cytomegalovirus exposure and HLA in healthy donors. Turning to the study itself: Out of fewer than 400 genotyped donors, about 76% belonged to the Caucasian-associated ancestry cluster. Study-level points and caveats: As a later analysis showed, several of the most significant clusters appeared to be linked to common viral pathogens.

Sampled while nominally healthy, donors likely had unrecorded immune exposures. The CDR3 consists of 15 residues. Per the germline V gene, CDR1 is SGHRS and CDR2 is YFSETQ. The V end lost 0 bases, the J end lost 5 bases, and 12 bases lay between the germline ends. With regard to this clone: The target antigen is unknown.

Primers: 60 Vbeta forward and 13 Jbeta reverse. This table comes from immunoSEQ multiplex PCR, and its TCRdb copy is limited to in-frame clones, with some not included. The sample totals fewer than 100,000 clones; its top ten clones hold less than 0.6%. V gene TRBV5-1 combines with J gene TRBJ1-3; the D gene is possibly TRBD1 (5 bases). Sequenced input: PBMCs. This clonotype was obtained from a middle-aged man in good health and CMV-seronegative. CDR3 sequence reads: CASSLGMGPRNTIYF. In nucleotides, the CDR3 is TGCGCCAGCAGCTTGGGGATGGGGCCCCGAAACACCATATATTTT. Using reference TRBV5-1 and TRBJ1-3 for the parts outside the CDR3, the full variable domain is KAGVTQTPRYLIKTRGQQVTLSCSPISGHRSVSWYQQTPGQGLQFLFEYFSETQRNKGNFPGRFSGRQFSNSRSEMNVSTLELGDSALYLCASSLGMGPRNTIYFGEGSWLTVV.